The 21 T cell receptor beta chains given below trace back to one sample, sequenced in a study of blood T cell repertoires in COVID-19. Data came from immunoSEQ multiplex PCR; TCRdb stores just in-frame clones and leaves some out. This repertoire shows tens of thousands of clones, around 85% found once; its top ten account for roughly 16%. The sample taken for sequencing was peripheral blood. Every receptor here comes from a human donor in a cohort sampled during active COVID-19.

The chain joins TRBV11-3 to TRBJ2-1, with D possibly TRBD2 on 5 matching bases. From germline, CDR1 is SGHNT and CDR2 YENEEA. The germline V and J ends were trimmed by 3 bases and 9 bases, with 15 bases remaining between them. The CDR3 has 14 residues. The CDR3 nucleotides read TGTGCCAGCAGCTTGGGATTCGATGGAGGTGAGCAGTTCTTC. Its protein is CASSLGFDGGEQFF. The full variable domain, completed using reference TRBV11-3 and TRBJ2-1, is EAGVVQSPRYKIIEKKQPVAFWCNPISGHNTLYWYLQNLGQGPELLIRYENEEAVDDSQLPKDRFSAERLKGVDSTLKIQPAELGDSAVYLCASSLGFDGGEQFFGPGTRLTVL.

This chain uses TRBV21-1 with TRBJ2-7; the table names TRBD1, a call not compared with the DNA. TRBV21-1 is recorded as a pseudogene. The CDR3 runs to 13 residues. The CDR3 sequence is CASSTQGSYEQYF. DNA of the CDR3: TGTGCCAGCAGCACCCAGGGCTCCTACGAGCAGTACTTC.

The chain carries TRBV12-2 and TRBJ2-2; TRBD1 is the table's D call and was not checked against the DNA. TRBV12-2 represents a pseudogene. The CDR3 is made up of 17 amino acids. The CDR3 DNA sequence: TGTGCAAGTCGCTTAGCGCTGGGCAGGGTGGGCGCCGGGGAGCTGTTTTTT. This codes for CASRLALGRVGAGELFF.

CDR3 in DNA: TGCGCCAGCAGCTCGGGGGCTAGCGGGAGCTTGTACAATGAGCAGTTCTTC. This encodes CASSSGASGSLYNEQFF. V gene TRBV5-1 combines with J gene TRBJ2-1; 10 bases fit TRBD2. From germline, CDR1 is SGHRS and CDR2 YFSETQ. The CDR3 loop spans 17 amino acids. V lost 3 bases, J lost 4 bases, and 10 bases stayed unmatched.

The gene calls are TRBV24-1 and TRBJ1-5; TRBD1 agrees at 9 bases. CDR3 length equals 16 residues. V shed 3 bases, J shed 1 base, and the junction held 3 bases outside the gene matches. CDR1 KGHDR and CDR2 SFDVKD come from the germline V gene. The CDR3 reads CATSDGGQGSNQPQHF. DNA for the CDR3: TGTGCCACCAGTGATGGGGGACAGGGAAGCAATCAGCCCCAGCATTTT.

The CDR3 bases are TGTGCCAGCAGCCCGACAGGGGGCTATATCTCTGGGGCCAACGTCCTGACTTTC. Protein: CASSPTGGYISGANVLTF. The gene calls are TRBV3-1 (or the pseudogene TRBV3-2) and TRBJ2-6; 10 bases are a match to TRBD1. CDR3 length: 18 amino acids. Looked up from germline, CDR1 is LGHDT and CDR2 is YNNKEL (reference sequence). V dropped 4 bases and J dropped 0; count of bases not matched to a gene: 6.

This rearrangement joins TRBV3-1 (or the pseudogene TRBV3-2) to TRBJ1-2; no definite D call. Germline V lookup: CDR1 LGHDT, CDR2 YNNKEL (reference sequence). With 4 bases removed from V and 8 bases from J, the gap between germline ends came to 14 bases. The CDR3 has 13 residues. The chain's CDR3 is CASSPEGWRGYTF. CDR3 nucleotides: TGTGCCAGCAGCCCGGAAGGTTGGAGGGGCTACACCTTC.

The chain recombines TRBV5-6 with TRBJ1-3; 10 bases line up with TRBD1. The germline gives CDR1 SGHDT, CDR2 YYEEEE. This CDR3 has 16 amino acids. Germline trimming cut 1 base from V and 6 bases from J; bases unmatched to any gene: 7. The CDR3 coding sequence is TGTGCCAGCAGCTTGCCTGGGACAGGGGAGGAAAACACCATATATTTT. Translated: CASSLPGTGEENTIYF.

The chain links TRBV7-9 to TRBJ1-1, with D possibly matching TRBD1 (5 bases). With 4 bases removed from V and 0 bases from J, the gap between germline ends came to 24 bases. There are 19 residues in the CDR3. Germline CDR1 and CDR2: SEHNR and FQNEAQ (reference sequence). The CDR3 is CASSSDTGTTHYMNTEAFF. For the CDR3, the DNA is TGTGCCAGCAGCTCTGACACCGGGACTACCCATTATATGAACACTGAAGCTTTCTTT.

CDR3 sequence reads: CASSPSREKLFF. DNA for the CDR3: TGTGCCAGCAGCCCGAGCCGGGAAAAACTGTTTTTT. J is TRBJ1-4 and V is TRBV12-3 or TRBV12-4; D is unresolved. This CDR3 spans 12 amino acids. Deletions cut 6 bases from V and 8 bases from J, with 10 bases between.

The J gene is TRBJ1-3, the V gene TRBV3-1 (or the pseudogene TRBV3-2); D is undetermined. V was pared by 7 bases and J by 0 bases, with 16 bases between. The CDR3 length is 16 residues. Per germline, CDR1 LGHDT and CDR2 YNNKEL (reference sequence). CDR3: CASTPSTGPSGNTIYF. The CDR3 DNA sequence: TGTGCCAGCACCCCCTCGACTGGTCCCTCTGGAAACACCATATATTTT.

A note on this clone: The junction does not match germline at one end; this may be a read error. The rearrangement links TRBV5-1 to TRBJ2-1; D is undetermined. CDR3 length: 12 residues. Germline values: CDR1 SGHRS, CDR2 YFSETQ. In nucleotides, the CDR3 is TGCGCCAGCAGCTTCTCCCACAATGAGCAGTTCTTC. Encoded protein: CASSFSHNEQFF.

The genes are TRBV5-4 and TRBJ1-6, with 8 bases matching TRBD1. CDR1 is SGHNT and CDR2 is YYREEE in the germline V gene (reference sequence). The CDR3 totals 15 residues. V trimming: 0 bases; J trimming: 7 bases; junction bases outside the gene matches: 3. The CDR3 DNA reads TGTGCCAGCAGCTTGGGGACAGGGATGAATTCACCCCTCCACTTT. It specifies CASSLGTGMNSPLHF.

The chain has TRBV5-4 and TRBJ1-6, with TRBD1 matching over 7 bases. Germline V gene lookup returns CDR1 SGHNT and CDR2 YYREEE (reference sequence). V gave up 0 bases and J gave up 7 bases; unmatched junction bases: 10. This CDR3 is built from 17 residues. The CDR3 protein is CASSLAGYEGANSPLHF. CDR3 sequence (DNA): TGTGCCAGCAGCTTGGCCGGTTACGAGGGGGCGAATTCACCCCTCCACTTT.

V gene TRBV6-6 combines with J gene TRBJ2-7; 7 positions agree with TRBD2. The trim removed 2 bases at V and 0 bases at J, leaving 4 bases unmatched. CDR3 length equals 15 residues. Germline assignment: CDR1 MNHNY and CDR2 SVGAGI (reference sequence). CDR3 DNA: TGTGCCAGCAGTTACAGCGGGATCAGCTCCTACGAGCAGTACTTC. It is translated as CASSYSGISSYEQYF.

V is TRBV27 and J is TRBJ2-5, with D maybe TRBD1 (5 bases). This CDR3 spans 14 amino acids. Trimming pared 5 bases from V and 0 bases from J, leaving 10 bases between. Germline V gene sequence: CDR1 MNHEY, CDR2 SMNVEV (reference sequence). The CDR3 coding sequence is TGTGCCAGCAGTCCCCAGGGCTACCAAGAGACCCAGTACTTC. Protein: CASSPQGYQETQYF.

This clone was found a few times. The CDR3 DNA is TGTGCCGTAGGGCCGGGACTCTCTAGGGAGACCCAGTACTTC. It translates to CAVGPGLSRETQYF. The chain has TRBV24-1 and TRBJ2-5; maybe TRBD2 (6 bases). The CDR3 is 14 amino acids. Germline lookup yields CDR1 KGHDR and CDR2 SFDVKD. V was clipped by 12 bases and J by 5 bases, with 21 bases between them.

J is TRBJ1-1 and V is TRBV29-1; D gene uncertain. Per germline, CDR1 SQVTM and CDR2 ANQGSEA. CDR3 length: 12 amino acids. Trimming took 6 bases from V and 4 from J, leaving 12 bases between them. The CDR3, as DNA: TGCAGCGTCGCTGAGTTTGGCACTGAAGCTTTCTTT. This codes for CSVAEFGTEAFF.

The J gene is TRBJ1-1, the V gene TRBV7-2; weak D call: TRBD1 (6 bases). Trimming took off 5 bases at V and 0 bases at J, with 10 bases between the two ends. CDR3 size: 14 residues. CDR1 and CDR2 from the germline V gene are SGHTA and FQGNSA. The CDR3 protein is CASSLDRMNTEAFF. CDR3 sequence (DNA): TGTGCCAGCAGCCTCGACAGGATGAACACTGAAGCTTTCTTT.

The chain combines TRBV7-9 with TRBJ2-1, with D possibly being TRBD1 (7 bases). This CDR3 contains 14 residues. Germline values: CDR1 SEHNR, CDR2 FQNEAQ (reference sequence). Trimming stripped 5 bases from V and 6 bases from J, with 14 bases between. CDR3 nucleotide sequence: TGTGCCAGCAGCGTTGGGACAGCGGGCAATGAGCAGTTCTTC. This gives the protein CASSVGTAGNEQFF.

The V and J genes are TRBV28 and TRBJ2-4; D is possibly TRBD1 (5 bases). V dropped 6 bases and J dropped 10 bases, with 16 bases sitting between them. Germline V gene sequence: CDR1 MDHEN, CDR2 SYDVKM. The CDR3 has 13 residues. CDR3 region: CASRPGSEWIQYF. DNA of the CDR3: TGTGCCAGCAGACCAGGGTCCGAGTGGATTCAGTACTTC.